This entry lists 7 T cell receptor beta chains sequenced from one sample in a study of T cells in Graves' hyperthyroidism and ophthalmopathy. Amplified regions were TCR beta CDR3 sequences from RNA transcripts. The primer set for the first-round RT-PCR of the TCR CDR3 was HTBI. Each CDR3 protein is one row after TCRdb ran MiXCR on the multiplex PCR reads. Of roughly 580,000 distinct CDR3 sequences detected, about 14% appear once; the ten largest clones hold 5.8%. Material for sequencing was blood. Receptor source: a woman in her 30s with Graves' hyperthyroidism that later progressed to Graves' ophthalmopathy.

The chain carries TRBV4-1 and TRBJ1-4, with no clear D. The germline gives CDR1 MGHRA, CDR2 YSYEKL. The CDR3 is 17 amino acids. V lost 0 bases and J 7 bases, leaving 18 bases between the germline ends. In DNA form, the CDR3 reads TGCGCCAGCAGCCAAGATCTCGGGGAGGTAGAGAGTGAAAAACTGTTTTTT. Protein sequence: CASSQDLGEVESEKLFF.

This clonotype was detected ten times or more. The J gene is TRBJ1-1, the V gene TRBV18; possibly TRBD1 for D (6 bases). V lost 0 bases and J 0 bases, leaving 14 bases between the germline ends. This CDR3 is 17 amino acids long. CDR1 and CDR2 (germline): KGHSH, LQKENI. CDR3 sequence (DNA): TGTGCCAGCTCACCACCGTTGTTGGAGGGGGTGAACACTGAAGCTTTCTTT. The encoded protein is CASSPPLLEGVNTEAFF.

The table lists this clonotype with many counts. The J gene is TRBJ2-1, the V gene TRBV27; D not certain. This CDR3 has 15 amino acids. CDR1 MNHEY and CDR2 SMNVEV come from the germline V gene (reference sequence). V shed 2 bases and J shed 0 bases, with 8 bases lying between them. The CDR3 DNA sequence: TGTGCCAGCAGTTTACGAATAAGCTCCTACAATGAGCAGTTCTTC. It specifies CASSLRISSYNEQFF.

The chain employs TRBV12-3 or TRBV12-4 and TRBJ2-3; 7 bases agree with TRBD2. With V trimmed by 8 bases and J by 0 bases, 8 bases remained unmatched. The length of the CDR3 is 15 residues. This CDR3 is CASALWRESTDTQYF. CDR3 nucleotide sequence: TGTGCCAGCGCCTTATGGCGGGAGAGCACAGATACGCAGTATTTT.

This clonotype was found many times. The chain couples TRBV7-2 to TRBJ2-7; 9 bases agree with TRBD2. The ends lost 5 bases at V and 2 bases at J; junction bases unmatched: 7. CDR3 length: 15 residues. CDR1 is SGHTA and CDR2 is FQGNSA in the germline V gene. For the CDR3, the DNA is TGTGCCAGCAGCCTCGGCGCGGGAGGGACCTACGAGCAGTACTTC. It translates to CASSLGAGGTYEQYF.

This rearrangement joins TRBV12-3 or TRBV12-4 to TRBJ1-4; a possible D gene is TRBD1 (5 bases). Trimming removed 1 base from V and 16 bases from J, with 16 bases in between. The CDR3 is 13 amino acids. This CDR3 reads CASSLVGSTVGFF. CDR3 sequence (DNA): TGTGCCAGCAGTTTAGTAGGGTCGACAGTTGGGTTTTTT.

This clonotype appeared a single time. V gene TRBV27 combines with J gene TRBJ1-5; possibly TRBD1 for D (6 bases). The V gene lost 1 base and the J gene lost 0 bases, with 7 bases spanning the gap. The V gene's germline CDR1 is MNHEY and CDR2 SMNVEV (reference sequence). The CDR3 spans 15 residues. The CDR3, as DNA: TGTGCCAGCAGTTTATGGGGACATAGCAATCAGCCCCAGCATTTT. This encodes CASSLWGHSNQPQHF.